A single TCR beta chain is shown here with its context. Its antigen is currently not known. Base qualities are not recorded, but no much larger clone differs from it by a single base. These data come from a study of cytomegalovirus exposure and HLA in healthy donors (dated by TCRdb to about 2017). In the study overall: According to an earlier analysis of a few hundred of the donors, 150 million to 200 million T cells yielded 117 million unique TCR beta sequences and around 280 Gb of sequence data. In the later analysis, no new phenotypic data were used to find candidate immune exposures; instead, reliance was placed on TCR beta sequences and their occurrence across donors. High-throughput TCR immunosequencing, statistical association of individual TCRs with disease status, and machine learning were combined to predict cytomegalovirus infection status. The number of donors typed differed by locus, with roughly 629-640 for A, B, C, DRB1 and DQB1, 522 for DQA1, approximately 570 for DPA1, and some 470 for DPB1. Among over 350 genotyped donors of the cohort, an average of roughly 240,000 unique TCR beta nucleotide sequences were sequenced per donor, about a sixth of them non-productive. Four or five DR-DQ haplotypes were handled as single units for association and clustering because linkage in the cohort was strong. The study profiled the T cell repertoires of 550 to 700 subjects by immunosequencing and related them to cytomegalovirus serostatus. In addition to the first cohort of hundreds of subjects, a separate validation cohort of around 110 different subjects was used. An early release that covered 500 to 800 HLA-typed donors contained approximately 300 gigabases of sequencing data and approximately 85 million unique TCR sequences. HLA typing included class I and class II loci at four-digit resolution. Among the roughly 390 genotyped donors, roughly 80% belonged to the genetic ancestry cluster associated with self-reported Caucasian donors. The aim of the study was to test whether cataloging public T cell receptors could identify signatures of past pathogen exposure. Alongside the repertoire data, information on donor age, sex, ethnicity and CMV serostatus was compiled. An earlier analysis of more than 450 of the donors used high-throughput TCR beta sequencing to judge whether each TCR beta V gene segment behaved as functional or pseudogenic. In a later genetic analysis, genome-wide SNP genotypes for about 65% of the roughly 670 donors were used, and that subset was treated as a discovery cohort. Every discovery cohort repertoire had been produced on one sequencing platform. To study patterns of TCR occurrence, a later analysis re-analyzed previously published TCR beta repertoires from under 750 donors and added high-resolution HLA genotyping. The paper's findings and limits, for the study overall: Because some donors lacked HLA typing at each locus, the association tests relied only on the typed subset. Across donors, most TCR sequences were observed very rarely, whereas some public TCRs were present in many individuals. Because the 87-base-pair reads could not distinguish some IMGT-functional V segments, including TRBV6-2 and TRBV6-3, those segments were excluded. In the study, 150 to 200 TCR beta chains were listed as associated with cytomegalovirus. When HLA alleles, especially DR and DQ, strongly co-occurred, TCR associations were difficult to assign to individual alleles. In a later analysis, some 18,000 TCR beta sequences were associated with specific HLA alleles at a false discovery rate of 0.05. Immune exposure information for the cohort was limited to CMV serostatus. The presence/absence analyses assumed that sequencing depth was roughly uniform across donors, and that assumption may not be true. The earlier analysis of 587 of the donors excluded roughly 17 rarely observed V segments, including chromosome 9 orphons, because counts were too low. This cohort had only TCR beta chains sequenced, and the lack of alpha or paired-chain data limited which features could be detected. A cluster of highly shared sequence variants was judged likely to be a technical artifact of the sequencing pipeline. The classifier was reported to diagnose cytomegalovirus status with high specificity and sensitivity in both the original and validation cohorts. Several of the top co-occurrence clusters appeared to be linked to parvovirus B19, influenza, CMV and Epstein-Barr virus, according to a later analysis. A further reported finding was that TCR beta sequences accurately predicted the HLA-A and HLA-B alleles for most subjects in the first cohort. The authors suggested that the approach could potentially be extended to other disease states and immunological phenotypes. Linkage disequilibrium might explain the correlated functional status among segregating V segments, but an unknown experimental factor could not be ruled out. Three of the identified cytomegalovirus-associated TCR beta chains were confirmed in vitro to be specific for cytomegalovirus antigens. In a later analysis, HLA-associated TCR beta chains showed more clonal expansion and lower generation probabilities than non-associated chains that were equally common. In a later analysis, the rate of TCR association differed among HLA loci, with DRB1 alleles having the most associated TCRs and HLA-C alleles having the fewest. An earlier analysis of approximately 530 of the donors showed that most TCR beta V segments appeared in productive rearrangements either about 87% or about 30% of the time, which broadly matched IMGT annotations. Most CMV-associated TCR beta chains appeared to be HLA-restricted in a later analysis, and the HLA associations seemed to be driven largely by CMV exposure. In a later genetic analysis, a missense DCLRE1C variant was associated with V-gene and J-gene trimming of TCR beta chains, and the association was replicated in an independent cohort. In a later genetic analysis, fewer N-insertions in productive TCRs were reported among donors in an Asian-associated ancestry cluster than the roughly 640-donor mean.

Receptor amplification or capture employed the immunoSEQ multiplex PCR assay. For the multiplex PCR, a mixture combining 60 forward primers for TCR Vbeta segments and 13 reverse primers for TCR Jbeta segments was used. The CDR3 region of rearranged TCR beta genes was amplified from genomic DNA with a multiplex PCR assay. On the Illumina HiSeq System, the amplified TCR beta libraries were sequenced as 87-base-pair reads. The authors' analysis ran thus. A later analysis counted about 76 million unique TCR beta chains across the 666 repertoires, and approximately 11 million of these chains were shared by at least two donors. To remove PCR and sequencing errors, raw reads were error-corrected and collapsed into unique sequences using a nearest-neighbor algorithm that merged closely related sequences. Alignment of CDR3 sequences to IMGT reference sequences was used to assign V, D and J gene segments. For a sequence to be retained, a match of at least six nucleotides to both a V gene segment and a J gene segment was required. Rearrangements were called productive when the CDR3 lacked stop codons and stayed in frame with V and J; all others were non-productive. Following IMGT convention, CDR3 was defined as the stretch from the second conserved V-encoded cysteine to the conserved J-encoded phenylalanine. The earlier analysis of a few hundred of the donors excluded sequences that lacked an unambiguous match to a single V gene segment. In an earlier analysis of around 590 of the donors, a V segment was called functional when productive rearrangements were above 56.7%, and segregating when the standard deviation between donors exceeded 5%. A statistical classification framework was built to diagnose cytomegalovirus status from the catalog of TCR beta chain sequences. A later analysis assigned V and J genes by comparing TCR nucleotide sequences with IMGT/GENE-DB human TR gene sequences. A later analysis assigned CDR3 sequences and most-parsimonious VDJ recombination scenarios with the TCRdist pipeline. A later analysis defined each TCR beta chain by its CDR3 amino acid sequence plus V-gene family, and excluded reads lacking a unique V-gene family. In a later analysis, 500 to 700 highly shared, low-generation-probability nucleotide sequences were removed to address suspected cross-contamination and a sequencing artifact. A later analysis calculated a clonal expansion index for each public chain from normalized within-repertoire ranks of inferred template counts. Generation probabilities in a later analysis came from a VDJ recombination model fitted to out-of-frame rearrangements, and those results were checked against IGoR. In a later analysis, hypergeometric tests were used to score TCR-TCR, TCR-HLA and TCR-CMV co-occurrence, with a repertoire-size bias correction applied to TCR pairs. False discovery rates were estimated in a later analysis by permuting HLA or CMV assignments 20 times. In a later analysis, co-occurring TCRs were grouped using DBSCAN, with TCRdist sequence similarity added in when clustering inside HLA-allele-positive subsets. Repertoires with fewer than 30,000 or more than 120,000 public chains were left out of co-occurrence clustering, as were five repertoires with anomalous nucleotide sharing. The clones in this table, taken by TCRdb from immuneACCESS, are in-frame only. Not every clone is retained; where verified, under half of the shortfall comes from an unresolved V gene, and the cause of the rest is unknown. V, J and clone size were drawn from that table, and D and trimming were deduced from the DNA. The sample table holds approximately 170,000 clones, of which 65% to 80% were seen once. 7% of the sample is held by the ten biggest clonotypes.

Looking up the germline V gene yields CDR1 SGHDT and CDR2 YYEEEE. The CDR3 covers 15 residues, taking in both the cysteine and the phenylalanine. Only the CDR3 DNA stays, 45 bases, in frame from base 1. V ends up 4 bases short and J 5 bases short, with an unmatched junction base count of 11. The cohort comprised some 730 healthy bone marrow donors. At the time of sampling, all cohort members were nominally healthy, though unrecorded immune exposures were likely present. The donor tested CMV seropositive and was one of the 289 seropositive cohort members. A peripheral blood sample was collected from each donor, and TCR beta sequencing was performed on peripheral blood mononuclear cells. The Qiagen DNeasy Blood Extraction Kit was used to extract genomic DNA from the blood cell samples.

The origin of this receptor is a woman between 40 and 55 years old in good health and CMV-seropositive. Sequencing used PBMCs. The chain is made from TRBV5-6 and TRBJ1-1; a stretch of 7 junction bases matches TRBD1. The DNA reads as follows: TGTGCCAGCAGCCTACCGACAGGGCGTAGGACTGAAGCTTTCTTT. Translation gives CASSLPTGRRTEAFF.